The 3 T cell receptor beta chains listed next were all sequenced from one sample in a study of cytomegalovirus exposure and HLA in healthy donors. PCR employed 60 Vbeta and 13 Jbeta primers. Measured with immunoSEQ multiplex PCR; TCRdb has only the in-frame clones, and not every one. The table records 150,000 to 170,000 clones, about four fifths of them present only once. What was sequenced was PBMCs. The origin of the receptors is a man younger than 30 in good health and CMV-seronegative.

V usage is TRBV7-2 and J usage is TRBJ2-7; 7 bases match TRBD1. V was clipped by 6 bases and J by 0 bases; unmatched bases: 5. Germline CDR1 is SGHTA and CDR2 is FQGNSA. This CDR3 comprises 14 residues. The DNA for the CDR3 is TGTGCCAGCAGGTTGGACAGGAGCTCCTACGAGCAGTACTTC. Amino acid sequence: CASRLDRSSYEQYF.

In regard to this clone: Within the sample, other DNA sequences also encode this same CDR3. J is TRBJ2-7 and V is TRBV7-2; 10 bases are shared with TRBD2. The germline gives CDR1 SGHTA, CDR2 FQGNSA. The CDR3 consists of 16 residues. CDR3 residues: CASSLRTAGGPLEQYV. The CDR3 DNA sequence: TGCGCCAGCAGCTTACGGACAGCGGGGGGGCCACTCGAGCAGTACGTC.

This clone has just a few counts. The chain carries TRBV5-4 and TRBJ1-4, with D perhaps matching TRBD1 (6 bases). Between the trimmed V and J ends, which lost 1 base and 4 bases, there was a span of 14 bases. CDR3 size: 16 residues. Germline lookup yields CDR1 SGHNT and CDR2 YYREEE (reference sequence). Written as DNA, the CDR3 is TGTGCCAGCAGCTTGCAACAGGGTGGTTTTAATGAAAAACTGTTTTTT. Translating gives CASSLQQGGFNEKLFF.